The clone carrying this T cell receptor (beta chain) was detected only once. The method was immunoSEQ multiplex PCR; TCRdb's version includes in-frame clones alone and lacks a portion of them. The sample consists of some 450,000 clones, around 90% of them appearing once. This entry comes from a study of blood T cell repertoires in COVID-19. Study-wide context: From T cells, B-cell-depleted T cells, or PBMCs came the material, which was cDNA or gDNA.

This CDR3 region has 14 residues. Unmatched junction bases numbered 6, after V lost 5 bases and J lost 4 bases. The germline V gene encodes CDR1 LNHDA and CDR2 SQIVND (reference sequence). This receptor was taken from a man between 18 and 35 years old with COVID-19, enrolled during active disease. The sample consisted of peripheral blood. The genes are TRBV19 and TRBJ2-5; 8 bases align to TRBD2. The CDR3: CASSREGVRETQYF. The CDR3 DNA reads as TGTGCCAGTAGTCGGGAGGGCGTTCGAGAGACCCAGTACTTC.